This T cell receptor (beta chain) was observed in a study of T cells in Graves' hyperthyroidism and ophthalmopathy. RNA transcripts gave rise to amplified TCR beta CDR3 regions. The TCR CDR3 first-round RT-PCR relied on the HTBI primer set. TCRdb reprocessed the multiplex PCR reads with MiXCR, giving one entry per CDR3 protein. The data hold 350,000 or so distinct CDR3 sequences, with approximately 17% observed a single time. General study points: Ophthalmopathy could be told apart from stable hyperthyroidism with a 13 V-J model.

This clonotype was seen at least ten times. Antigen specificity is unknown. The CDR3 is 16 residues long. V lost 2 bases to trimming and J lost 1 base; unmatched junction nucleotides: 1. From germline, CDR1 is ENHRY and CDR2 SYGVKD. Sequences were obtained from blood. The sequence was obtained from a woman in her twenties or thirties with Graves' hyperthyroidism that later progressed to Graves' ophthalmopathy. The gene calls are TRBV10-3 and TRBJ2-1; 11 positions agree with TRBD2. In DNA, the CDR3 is TGTGCCATCAGTGAGACTAGCGGGAGTTCCTACAATGAGCAGTTCTTC. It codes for CAISETSGSSYNEQFF.